This T cell receptor (beta chain) originates from a study of blood T cell repertoires in COVID-19. Profiled with immunoSEQ multiplex PCR; TCRdb holds only in-frame clones, not every one. The sample includes approximately 110,000 clones, 69% seen only once; the top ten take less than 6.5%. The CDR3 runs 15 residues. Trimming at V came to 3 bases and at J to 6 bases, leaving 7 bases not matched to a gene. The germline V gene encodes CDR1 SGHRS and CDR2 YFSETQ. Sequenced: peripheral blood. The V and J genes are TRBV5-1 and TRBJ2-2; the match to TRBD1 covers 8 bases. The TCR comes from a man older than 75 with acute or convalescent COVID-19. CDR3: CASSSRQGRPGELFF. DNA of the CDR3: TGCGCCAGCAGCTCGCGACAGGGGCGGCCCGGGGAGCTGTTTTTT.